Shown below are 29 T cell receptor beta chains from a single sample sequenced in a study of CD8 T cells in Susac syndrome. Roughly 0.45 to 1 ug RNA was reverse transcribed with random hexamers. TCRdb analysed the immunoSEQ multiplex PCR reads with MiXCR anew, one entry per CDR3 protein. The sample yields 200,000 to 300,000 distinct CDR3 sequences, about 94% seen once. The specimen was CD4+ T cells from PBMCs. These receptors were obtained from a human donor with multiple sclerosis.

This clonotype was found once. The chain uses TRBV25-1 and TRBJ2-5; D not certain. There are 13 residues in the CDR3. Trimming cost V 6 bases and J 4 bases, with 12 bases left between them. Germline lookup yields CDR1 MGHDK and CDR2 SYGVNS. CDR3 DNA sequence: TGTGCCAGCAGCGTTCGGACGGGAGAGACCCAGTACTTC. As protein: CASSVRTGETQYF.

V usage is TRBV9 and J usage is TRBJ1-2; no reliable D call. V was pared by 3 bases and J by 8 bases, with 20 bases between. The CDR3 consists of 15 residues. In germline, CDR1 is SGDLS, CDR2 YYNGEE. The CDR3 DNA reads TGTGCCAGCAGCGCCGATCTGTATACGGGGAACGGCTACACCTTC. Protein product: CASSADLYTGNGYTF.

The V call is TRBV12-3 or TRBV12-4, the J call TRBJ2-2; D not certain. V was pared by 7 bases and J by 0 bases, with 12 bases between. CDR3 length: 15 amino acids. This CDR3 reads CASKGSVSNTGELFF. Written as DNA, the CDR3 is TGTGCCAGCAAAGGGTCGGTCTCGAACACCGGGGAGCTGTTTTTT.

This sequence joins TRBV9 and TRBJ2-5, with 8 bases that match TRBD1. The CDR3 is 14 amino acids. The ends lost 0 bases at V and 3 bases at J; junction bases unmatched: 1. From germline, CDR1 is SGDLS and CDR2 YYNGEE. CDR3 DNA sequence: TGTGCCAGCAGCGTAGGGGACAGGAAAGAGACCCAGTACTTC. This codes for CASSVGDRKETQYF.

This clonotype was seen a single time. In DNA form, the CDR3 reads TGTGCCAGCTCACCAAAGCAGGGGGGCCCCTACGAGCAGTACTTC. Its protein is CASSPKQGGPYEQYF. The rearrangement uses TRBV18 and TRBJ2-7, with D perhaps matching TRBD1 (7 bases). Trimming cost V 2 bases and J 2 bases, with 13 bases left between them. Germline CDR1 and CDR2: KGHSH and LQKENI. The CDR3 spans 15 residues.

This chain connects TRBV2 to TRBJ1-5; no firm D call. The V end was cut by 2 bases, the J end by 5 bases, with 7 bases between. The CDR3 sequence is 13 residues long. CDR1 SNHLY and CDR2 FYNNEI come from the germline V gene. The CDR3, as DNA: TGTGCCAGCAGTGAATCGGGGTATCAGCCCCAGCATTTT. Protein: CASSESGYQPQHF.

V and J are TRBV25-1 and TRBJ1-2; D is unresolved. Trimming took off 6 bases at V and 4 bases at J, with 12 bases between the two ends. The CDR3 runs 13 residues. From germline, CDR1 is MGHDK and CDR2 SYGVNS. CDR3 nucleotide sequence: TGTGCCAGCAGCTCGGGGAATCCCTATGGCTACACCTTC. Protein product: CASSSGNPYGYTF.

V gene TRBV12-5 combines with J gene TRBJ2-5; D unresolved. The CDR3 runs to 11 residues. The V end was cut by 1 base, the J end by 5 bases, with 2 bases between. Germline CDR1 is LGHNT and CDR2 is FRNRAP. The CDR3 DNA is TGTGCTAGTGGTTTGGAGGAGACCCAGTACTTC. As protein: CASGLEETQYF.

V usage is TRBV7-3 and J usage is TRBJ1-4; 7 bases line up with TRBD1. CDR1 is SGHTA and CDR2 is FQGTGA in the germline V gene. This CDR3 comprises 15 residues. V trimming: 5 bases; J trimming: 7 bases; junction bases outside the gene matches: 10. The CDR3 DNA follows: TGTGCCAGCAGCCCCCAGGGGGGCTCGGGTGAAAAACTGTTTTTT. Translated, it gives CASSPQGGSGEKLFF.

The count of this clonotype is one. The V gene is TRBV30, the J gene TRBJ1-2; unclear D gene. This CDR3 spans 11 amino acids. The germline V gene encodes CDR1 GTSNPN and CDR2 SVGIG (reference sequence). Trimming took off 7 bases at V and 8 bases at J, with 14 bases between the two ends. In DNA form, the CDR3 reads TGTGCCTATACATTCGGGGTCGGCTACACCTTC. Its protein is CAYTFGVGYTF.

The V call is TRBV20-1, the J call TRBJ2-1, with D unclear. CDR1 is DFQATT and CDR2 is SNEGSKA in the germline V gene (reference sequence). V gave up 5 bases and J gave up 0 bases, with 11 bases separating them. This CDR3 contains 14 residues. CDR3 DNA: TGCAGTGCTCCCACCTGGAGCTCCTACAATGAGCAGTTCTTC. Residues: CSAPTWSSYNEQFF.

This chain links TRBV5-6 with TRBJ2-5; 10 nucleotides agree with TRBD1. CDR1 and CDR2 (germline): SGHDT, YYEEEE. V trimming: 5 bases; J trimming: 4 bases; junction bases outside the gene matches: 5. This CDR3 is 14 amino acids long. CDR3: CASRRQGAGETQYF. CDR3 nucleotide sequence: TGTGCCAGCAGGAGACAGGGGGCGGGAGAGACCCAGTACTTC.

This clonotype was seen a few times. The chain carries TRBV7-3 and TRBJ2-3; 15 positions agree with TRBD2. Germline lookup yields CDR1 SGHTA and CDR2 FQGTGA. CDR3 length: 18 residues. The trim removed 5 bases at V and 0 bases at J, leaving 6 bases unmatched. The CDR3 spells CASSPGLAGGPSTDTQYF. The CDR3 DNA reads as TGTGCCAGCAGCCCGGGACTAGCGGGGGGCCCAAGCACAGATACGCAGTATTTT.

The rearrangement uses TRBV20-1 and TRBJ2-1, with D possibly called TRBD1 or TRBD2 (6 bases each). V lost 5 bases to trimming and J lost 8 bases, with 13 bases between them. The CDR3 spans 12 residues. Germline V gene data show CDR1 as DFQATT and CDR2 as SNEGSKA (reference sequence). CDR3 nucleotides: TGCAGTGCTTGGCTGGGGGGCGATGAGCAGTTCTTC. It yields the protein CSAWLGGDEQFF.

The V and J genes are TRBV14 and TRBJ2-1, with 11 bases that match TRBD1. V shed 6 bases and J 4 bases; nucleotides not matched to a gene: 5. Germline CDR1 is SGHDN and CDR2 is FVKESK. The CDR3 has 15 residues. The CDR3 spells CASRPGTGGYNEQFF. In DNA, the CDR3 is TGTGCCAGCAGACCCGGGACAGGGGGATACAATGAGCAGTTCTTC.

The genes are TRBV9 and TRBJ2-1; the match to TRBD2 covers 7 bases. The CDR3 covers 14 residues. J gave up 12 bases and V 4 bases, and 13 bases lay outside the gene matches. Germline CDR1 reads SGDLS; CDR2 reads YYNGEE. The CDR3 region has the DNA TGTGCCAGCAGCAAACAGAGGAGCGGGATAGGGCAGTTCTTC. This codes for CASSKQRSGIGQFF.

The chain carries TRBV29-1 and TRBJ2-1, with TRBD1 identical over 8 bases. Trimming took 3 bases from V and 2 from J; bases not matched to a gene: 3. Per the germline V gene, CDR1 is SQVTM and CDR2 is ANQGSEA. CDR3 size: 14 residues. CDR3 protein: CSVEGQATYNEQFF. The CDR3 bases are TGCAGCGTTGAGGGACAGGCCACCTACAATGAGCAGTTCTTC.

The V gene is TRBV3-1, the J gene TRBJ2-5, with 9 bases aligning to TRBD2. Germline CDR1 is LGHDT and CDR2 is YNNKEL (reference sequence). V shed 4 bases, J shed 4 bases, and the junction held 16 bases outside the gene matches. The CDR3 covers 18 residues. DNA of the CDR3: TGTGCCAGCAGCCCGCCCCTGGGTCTGCGGGGGGGCAGAGAGACCCAGTACTTC. The encoded protein is CASSPPLGLRGGRETQYF.

The V and J genes are TRBV18 and TRBJ2-3, with D unclear. The V end lost 3 bases, the J end lost 1 base, and 8 bases lay between the germline ends. Germline V CDR1 and CDR2: KGHSH, LQKENI. This CDR3 is built from 14 residues. This chain's CDR3 is CASSPYEGTDTQYF. CDR3 sequence (DNA): TGTGCCAGCTCACCTTATGAAGGCACAGATACGCAGTATTTT. The full variable domain, in which reference TRBV18 and TRBJ2-3 provide the parts outside the CDR3, is NAGVMQNPRHLVRRRGQEARLRCSPMKGHSHVYWYRQLPEEGLKFMVYLQKENIIDESGMPKERFSAEFPKEGPSILRIQQVVRGDSAAYFCASSPYEGTDTQYFGPGTRLTVL.

This clonotype was observed once. The chain links TRBV6-6 to TRBJ2-7; D is undetermined. This CDR3 spans 14 amino acids. V lost 7 bases and J lost 0, with 13 bases in between. The V gene's germline CDR1 is MNHNY and CDR2 SVGAGI (reference sequence). The CDR3 DNA reads TGTGCCAGCACCCCAGCCGGGCCCTCCTACGAGCAGTACGTC. This gives the protein CASTPAGPSYEQYV.

CDR3 sequence reads: CASSLVARPSTDTQYF. The CDR3 DNA reads as TGCGCCAGCAGCTTGGTAGCGCGACCCAGCACAGATACGCAGTATTTT. The genes are TRBV5-1 and TRBJ2-3, with a tentative D call TRBD2 (5 bases). Trimming shortened V by 0 bases and J by 0 bases, and 11 bases separated the two germline ends. The CDR3 sequence is 16 residues long. Germline V gene data show CDR1 as SGHRS and CDR2 as YFSETQ.

This clonotype was picked up one time. V gene TRBV9 combines with J gene TRBJ2-7; TRBD1 or TRBD2 may be the D gene (6 bases each). This CDR3 region has 15 residues. Germline V gene data show CDR1 as SGDLS and CDR2 as YYNGEE. V was trimmed by 3 bases and J by 0 bases, leaving 13 bases between them. CDR3 region: CASSEGGLSSYEQYF. In DNA, the CDR3 is TGTGCCAGCAGCGAGGGGGGCCTAAGCTCCTACGAGCAGTACTTC.

The chain links TRBV6-5 to TRBJ1-2, with unresolved D. With 5 bases removed from V and 2 bases from J, the gap between germline ends came to 9 bases. Germline CDR1 reads MNHEY; CDR2 reads SVGAGI. CDR3 size: 13 residues. The CDR3 region has the DNA TGTGCCAGCAGTGACCTCCCCAACTATGGCTACACCTTC. Encoded protein: CASSDLPNYGYTF.

The chain joins TRBV9 to TRBJ1-1; D ambiguous. In germline, CDR1 is SGDLS, CDR2 YYNGEE. This CDR3 comprises 14 residues. V shed 0 bases and J shed 2 bases, with 8 bases lying between them. CDR3 sequence reads: CASSVGGFNTEAFF. The CDR3, as DNA: TGTGCCAGCAGCGTAGGAGGGTTCAACACTGAAGCTTTCTTT.

The chain combines TRBV3-1 with TRBJ1-5; D gene ambiguous. Trimming left V 1 base short and J 4 bases short, with 8 bases between. Germline V gives CDR1 LGHDT, CDR2 YNNKEL (reference sequence). CDR3 length equals 14 residues. The CDR3 sequence: CASSQGLPNQPQHF. CDR3 DNA: TGTGCCAGCAGCCAAGGCCTTCCTAATCAGCCCCAGCATTTT.

The gene calls are TRBV4-1 and TRBJ2-3, with D tentatively TRBD2 (5 bases). The CDR3 consists of 16 residues. The germline gives CDR1 MGHRA, CDR2 YSYEKL. V was pared by 1 base and J by 5 bases, with 16 bases between. CDR3 loop: CASSQAPSFVGDTQYF. CDR3 nucleotide sequence: TGCGCCAGCAGCCAAGCTCCTAGCTTCGTCGGAGATACGCAGTATTTT.

This clonotype was seen more than once but under ten times. This chain joins TRBV19 and TRBJ1-2; D ambiguous. Germline V gene lookup returns CDR1 LNHDA and CDR2 SQIVND (reference sequence). V shed 5 bases and J shed 4 bases, with 14 bases lying between them. The CDR3 loop spans 14 amino acids. The CDR3 loop reads CASSPPGAGYGYTF. DNA of the CDR3: TGTGCCAGTAGTCCACCCGGAGCGGGCTATGGCTACACCTTC.

The chain recombines TRBV2 with TRBJ2-4; 8 bases are shared with TRBD1. The CDR3 is 15 amino acids. J was trimmed by 7 bases and V by 3 bases; bases with no gene match: 8. Germline lookup yields CDR1 SNHLY and CDR2 FYNNEI. The CDR3 region has the DNA TGTGCCAGCAGTGAGCCGACAGGGGTGATGAACATTCAGTACTTC. It is translated as CASSEPTGVMNIQYF.

The chain carries TRBV7-8 and TRBJ1-5; D call uncertain. V lost 2 bases and J 4 bases, leaving 12 bases between the germline ends. This CDR3 is built from 15 residues. The germline V gene has CDR1 SGHVS and CDR2 FQNEAQ. CDR3 nucleotide sequence: TGTGCCAGCAGCTTACGGGGAATAAGGAATCAGCCCCAGCATTTT. It encodes CASSLRGIRNQPQHF. Full variable domain (rest looked up from reference TRBV7-8 and TRBJ1-5): GAGVSQSPRYKVAKRGQDVALRCDPISGHVSLFWYQQALGQGPEFLTYFQNEAQLDKSGLPSDRFFAERPEGSVSTLKIQRTQQEDSAVYLCASSLRGIRNQPQHFGDGTRLSIL.